Shown below are 27 T cell receptor beta chains from a single sample sequenced in a study of OX40 agonist ivuxolimab in advanced cancers. Sequencing used immunoSEQ multiplex PCR; TCRdb keeps in-frame clones, though not all of them. This sample yields 95,000 to 150,000 clones, of which around 93% are seen a single time; about 0.15% belongs to the top ten. Sample: CD4+ or CD8+ T cells sorted from blood, taken in a trial of the OX40 agonist ivuxolimab. The receptors come from an adult with an advanced solid tumor such as melanoma, head and neck, liver or kidney cancer.

The chain carries TRBV19 and TRBJ2-1, with 14 bases aligning to TRBD2. The germline CDR1 and CDR2 sequences are LNHDA and SQIVND (reference sequence). The CDR3 length is 16 residues. V gave up 6 bases and J gave up 8 bases; unmatched junction bases: 9. CDR3 nucleotides: TGTGCCAGTAGCGCCGCCGGGACTAGCGGGAGACATGAGCAGTTCTTC. This sequence encodes CASSAAGTSGRHEQFF. The full variable domain, its missing parts supplied by reference TRBV19 and TRBJ2-1, is DGGITQSPKYLFRKEGQNVTLSCEQNLNHDAMYWYRQDPGQGLRLIYYSQIVNDFQKGDIAEGYSVSREKKESFPLTVTSAQKNPTAFYLCASSAAGTSGRHEQFFGPGTRLTVL.

V and J are TRBV5-4 and TRBJ2-3, with TRBD1 identical over 8 bases. The CDR3 length is 17 residues. From germline, CDR1 is SGHNT and CDR2 YYREEE (reference sequence). Trimming cost V 2 bases and J 2 bases; bases outside gene matches: 10. The CDR3 reads CASSLNGWDRPTDTQYF. The CDR3 DNA reads TGTGCCAGCAGCTTAAACGGGTGGGACAGGCCCACAGATACGCAGTATTTT. Looking up the rest from reference TRBV5-4 and TRBJ2-3 gives the full variable domain: ETGVTQSPTHLIKTRGQQVTLRCSSQSGHNTVSWYQQALGQGPQFIFQYYREEENGRGNFPPRFSGLQFPNYSSELNVNALELDDSALYLCASSLNGWDRPTDTQYFGPGTRLTVL.

J is TRBJ2-7 and V is TRBV11-3, with D perhaps given as TRBD1 or TRBD2 (6 bases each). The germline V and J ends were trimmed by 3 bases and 6 bases, with 18 bases remaining between them. Germline V gene sequence: CDR1 SGHNT, CDR2 YENEEA. The CDR3 runs 15 residues. The CDR3: CASSLGGQPGAEQYF. The CDR3 nucleotides read TGTGCCAGCAGCTTGGGAGGACAGCCGGGGGCCGAGCAGTACTTC.

The CDR3 is CASTPAQAGSGNTIYF. CDR3 DNA: TGTGCCAGTACCCCGGCCCAAGCAGGCTCTGGAAACACCATATATTTT. V is TRBV19 and J is TRBJ1-3; D is uncertain. Germline V gene data show CDR1 as LNHDA and CDR2 as SQIVND (reference sequence). This CDR3 has 16 residues. With 7 bases removed from V and 0 bases from J, the gap between germline ends came to 16 bases.

The sample holds one count of this clone. The V gene is TRBV5-4, the J gene TRBJ1-2, with D possibly matching TRBD1 (5 bases). V was clipped by 0 bases and J by 2 bases, with 17 bases between them. Germline V gives CDR1 SGHNT, CDR2 YYREEE (reference sequence). This CDR3 has 17 amino acids. The CDR3 coding sequence is TGTGCCAGCAGCTTGGTCCGGTCCGGGGGGATCAACTATGGCTACACCTTC. Its protein product is CASSLVRSGGINYGYTF.

The chain is built from TRBV12-5 and TRBJ2-3, with D hard to call. Trimming removed 2 bases from V and 2 bases from J, with 17 bases in between. This CDR3 spans 17 amino acids. Germline V lookup: CDR1 LGHNT, CDR2 FRNRAP. Here the CDR3 reads CASGLPISESLTDTQYF. In nucleotides, the CDR3 is TGTGCTAGTGGTTTGCCGATCTCGGAATCCCTCACAGATACGCAGTATTTT.

The chain is built from TRBV2 and TRBJ1-1; a weak D match, TRBD1 (5 bases). The CDR3 has 14 residues. The V end was cut by 6 bases, the J end by 3 bases, with 14 bases between. CDR1 is SNHLY and CDR2 is FYNNEI in the germline V gene. CDR3 loop: CASRPGTRDTEAFF. CDR3 nucleotide sequence: TGTGCCAGCAGACCCGGGACCAGGGACACTGAAGCTTTCTTT. Supplemented by reference TRBV2 and TRBJ1-1, the full variable domain reads EPEVTQTPSHQVTQMGQEVILRCVPISNHLYFYWYRQILGQKVEFLVSFYNNEISEKSEIFDDQFSVERPDGSNFTLKIRSTKLEDSAMYFCASRPGTRDTEAFFGQGTRLTVV.

The chain joins TRBV19 to TRBJ1-2, with D uncertain. Germline CDR1 is LNHDA and CDR2 is SQIVND (reference sequence). The CDR3 is 13 residues long. V was pared by 0 bases and J by 4 bases, with 6 bases between. The CDR3 sequence: CASSIDGLYGYTF. In nucleotides, the CDR3 is TGTGCCAGTAGTATAGACGGCCTCTATGGCTACACCTTC.

The chain joins TRBV10-2 to TRBJ1-1; TRBD1 agrees at 7 bases. CDR3 length equals 12 residues. Germline loops: CDR1 WSHSY, CDR2 SAAADI. Trimming cost V 7 bases and J 4 bases; bases outside gene matches: 3. For the CDR3, the DNA is TGCGCCAGCACAGCAGGGGGCACTGAAGCTTTCTTT. Its protein product is CASTAGGTEAFF.

The V call is TRBV7-2, the J call TRBJ2-1, with no clear D. The CDR3 length is 14 residues. Trimming stripped 3 bases from V and 0 bases from J, with 6 bases between. Germline CDR1 is SGHTA and CDR2 is FQGNSA. CDR3 in amino acids: CASSFRSSYNEQFF. The CDR3 nucleotides read TGTGCCAGCAGCTTTAGGAGCTCCTACAATGAGCAGTTCTTC.

The chain links TRBV9 to TRBJ1-5; TRBD1 is a possible D gene (6 bases). Trimming took off 7 bases at V and 7 bases at J, with 21 bases between the two ends. The CDR3 contains 15 residues. CDR1 is SGDLS and CDR2 is YYNGEE in the germline V gene. This chain's CDR3 is CASRLGAPRRQPQHF. The CDR3 DNA reads TGTGCCAGCCGCCTGGGGGCTCCGCGGAGGCAGCCCCAGCATTTT.

This chain connects TRBV5-1 to TRBJ1-2; D is ambiguous. This CDR3 contains 15 residues. The germline V and J ends were trimmed by 2 bases and 2 bases, with 13 bases remaining between them. Germline CDR1 is SGHRS and CDR2 is YFSETQ. CDR3 protein: CASSLSSLSNYGYTF. The CDR3 nucleotides are TGCGCCAGCAGCTTAAGCTCCTTATCAAACTATGGCTACACCTTC.

The chain combines TRBV19 with TRBJ2-7; TRBD2 might be the D (6 bases). Germline V gives CDR1 LNHDA, CDR2 SQIVND (reference sequence). The length of the CDR3 is 17 residues. The V gene lost 2 bases and the J gene lost 0 bases, with 17 bases spanning the gap. The CDR3 coding sequence is TGTGCCAGTAGTATAAGGGCCTTCGGGGGTTTCTCCTACGAGCAGTACTTC. Its translation is CASSIRAFGGFSYEQYF.

The chain has TRBV7-6 and TRBJ1-3; TRBD1 is a possible D gene (6 bases). The CDR3 is 17 amino acids. V lost 0 bases to trimming and J lost 0 bases, with 12 bases between them. Germline lookup yields CDR1 SGHVS and CDR2 FNYEAQ. CDR3 nucleotide sequence: TGTGCCAGCAGCTTAGCAGGGGGGCAGACCTCTGGAAACACCATATATTTT. Translated: CASSLAGGQTSGNTIYF.

The J gene is TRBJ2-5, the V gene TRBV5-8; 9 bases map to TRBD1. CDR1 and CDR2 from the germline V gene are SGHTS and YDEGEE. The CDR3 sequence is 14 residues long. The V gene end was trimmed by 4 bases and the J gene end by 3 bases; junction bases not matched to a gene: 4. CDR3 sequence: CASSRGQGKETQYF. The CDR3 bases are TGTGCCAGCAGCAGGGGACAGGGAAAAGAGACCCAGTACTTC.

The V and J genes are TRBV5-1 and TRBJ2-7; TRBD2 aligns across 7 bases. Germline lookup yields CDR1 SGHRS and CDR2 YFSETQ. The CDR3 is 13 residues long. The V and J ends lost 7 bases and 0 bases, in that order; junction bases with no gene match: 4. The CDR3 region is CASAPSGSYEQYF. DNA of the CDR3: TGCGCCAGCGCCCCTAGCGGCTCCTACGAGCAGTACTTC.

This rearrangement joins TRBV7-9 to TRBJ1-1; 7 positions agree with TRBD1. This CDR3 has 15 amino acids. Per germline, CDR1 SEHNR and CDR2 FQNEAQ (reference sequence). Trimming removed 5 bases from V and 5 bases from J; junction bases left unmatched: 11. The CDR3 is CASSHRGGAKTEAFF. The CDR3 bases are TGTGCCAGCAGCCATAGAGGGGGCGCAAAGACTGAAGCTTTCTTT.

V usage is TRBV29-1 and J usage is TRBJ2-1; tentative D call: TRBD1 (5 bases). With 4 bases removed from V and 8 bases from J, the gap between germline ends came to 6 bases. From germline, CDR1 is SQVTM and CDR2 ANQGSEA. The CDR3 covers 10 residues. The CDR3 loop is CSVVRDEQFF. Written as DNA, the CDR3 is TGCAGCGTTGTCAGGGATGAGCAGTTCTTC.

The DNA for the CDR3 is TGTGCCAGTAGTATTCGGGACAGTAATGAAAAACTGTTTTTT. Residues: CASSIRDSNEKLFF. This chain uses TRBV19 with TRBJ1-4; 7 bases are a match to TRBD1. Germline CDR1 LNHDA, CDR2 SQIVND (reference sequence). The CDR3 is 14 amino acids. V trimming: 3 bases; J trimming: 4 bases; junction bases outside the gene matches: 2.

This clone was observed once. The chain carries TRBV7-8 and TRBJ2-2; the D is unclear. Germline CDR1 reads SGHVS; CDR2 reads FQNEAQ. This CDR3 is 16 amino acids long. V was pared by 5 bases and J by 0 bases, with 13 bases between. The DNA for the CDR3 is TGTGCCAGCAGCCCCCGCGTCGGAACGAACACCGGGGAGCTGTTTTTT. This codes for CASSPRVGTNTGELFF.

This chain connects TRBV7-3 to TRBJ2-7; D might be TRBD2 (5 bases). The ends were cut back, 5 bases at V and 3 bases at J, with 14 bases in the middle. The CDR3 runs 14 residues. Germline assignment: CDR1 SGHTA and CDR2 FQGTGA. The CDR3 sequence is CASSPAAAYYEQYF. The CDR3 DNA is TGTGCCAGCAGCCCTGCAGCGGCTTACTACGAGCAGTACTTC.

This chain uses TRBV6-1 with TRBJ1-5; D gene unclear. The CDR3 contains 17 residues. Germline V gene data show CDR1 as MNHNS and CDR2 as SASEGT. V lost 3 bases, J lost 2 bases, and 17 bases lay in between. CDR3 amino acids: CASSEVGIPVGNQPQHF. For the CDR3, the DNA is TGTGCCAGCAGTGAGGTAGGGATCCCCGTGGGCAATCAGCCCCAGCATTTT.

This chain uses TRBV6-6 with TRBJ1-5, with 7 bases fitting TRBD1. V dropped 5 bases and J dropped 1; count of bases not matched to a gene: 5. The CDR3 totals 15 residues. CDR1 is MNHNY and CDR2 is SVGAGI in the germline V gene (reference sequence). The CDR3 bases are TGTGCCAGCAGTGACAGGGCGGCGAGCAATCAGCCCCAGCATTTT. Its protein product is CASSDRAASNQPQHF.

This sequence joins TRBV7-2 and TRBJ2-1; D ambiguous. The CDR3 totals 13 residues. Germline V lookup: CDR1 SGHTA, CDR2 FQGNSA. Deletions cut 2 bases from V and 8 bases from J, with 10 bases between. The CDR3 region has the DNA TGTGCCAGCAGCTTAATTATGCTGGATGAGCAGTTCTTC. It is translated as CASSLIMLDEQFF.

The chain uses TRBV7-9 and TRBJ2-3; 7 nucleotides line up with TRBD1. CDR3 length equals 14 residues. Losses at the gene ends were 5 bases for V and 4 bases for J; bases not matched to a gene: 6. CDR1 and CDR2 (germline): SEHNR, FQNEAQ (reference sequence). The chain's CDR3 is CASSQSTGPDTQYF. The CDR3 DNA reads as TGTGCCAGCAGCCAATCGACAGGGCCAGATACGCAGTATTTT. Full variable domain (rest looked up from reference TRBV7-9 and TRBJ2-3): DTGVSQNPRHKITKRGQNVTFRCDPISEHNRLYWYRQTLGQGPEFLTYFQNEAQLEKSRLLSDRFSAERPKGSFSTLEIQRTEQGDSAMYLCASSQSTGPDTQYFGPGTRLTVL.

V gene TRBV7-8 combines with J gene TRBJ2-3; 9 nucleotides line up with TRBD2. J lost 5 bases, V lost 1 base, and 10 bases had no gene match. CDR1 is SGHVS and CDR2 is FQNEAQ in the germline V gene. CDR3 length: 17 amino acids. Here the CDR3 DNA reads TGTGCCAGCAGCTTAGGTTTTGTAGCGGGGGTGGGAGATACGCAGTATTTT. This codes for CASSLGFVAGVGDTQYF.

V and J are TRBV5-6 and TRBJ2-1, with a possible D match to TRBD2 (5 bases). CDR1 is SGHDT and CDR2 is YYEEEE in the germline V gene. The CDR3 totals 13 residues. Trimming left V 6 bases short and J 9 bases short, with 16 bases between. DNA for the CDR3: TGTGCCAGCACCCCAAAAACACGGGGTGAGCAGTTCTTC. It translates to CASTPKTRGEQFF.